Below are 21 T cell receptor beta chains sequenced from a single sample in a study of identical twins. MiXCR, run by TCRdb on the 5' RACE reads, gives a single entry per CDR3 protein. The sample comprises 350,000 or so distinct CDR3 sequences, roughly 9% of which are singletons, and approximately 9.3% rests with the top ten. Material: naive T cells sorted from blood. The receptor set was obtained from a woman between 50 and 59 years old in good health.

The chain recombines TRBV24-1 with TRBJ2-3, with 12 bases that match TRBD2. CDR3 size: 18 residues. The germline V gene has CDR1 KGHDR and CDR2 SFDVKD. The V gene end was trimmed by 1 base and the J gene end by 8 bases; junction bases not matched to a gene: 12. In nucleotides, the CDR3 is TGTGCCACCAGTGATTTCCCTTTGACTAGCGGGAGTTTGGGTACGCAGTATTTT. Protein sequence: CATSDFPLTSGSLGTQYF.

This clonotype came up a few times. The chain has TRBV10-3 and TRBJ1-2, with TRBD1 identical over 7 bases. Trimming cost V 6 bases and J 6 bases; bases outside gene matches: 4. Germline-derived CDR1 and CDR2 are ENHRY and SYGVKD. The CDR3 totals 12 residues. The CDR3 nucleotides are TGTGCCATCAGACAGGGGTCACATGGCTACACCTTC. It specifies CAIRQGSHGYTF.

This clonotype was picked up a small number of times. V and J are TRBV11-2 and TRBJ2-1; D ambiguous. CDR3 length: 13 residues. Germline assignment: CDR1 SGHAT and CDR2 FQNNGV. Between the trimmed V and J ends, which lost 2 bases and 9 bases, there was a span of 11 bases. CDR3 sequence (DNA): TGTGCCAGCAGCTTAACCAGGTTCCGTGAGCAGTTCTTC. It encodes CASSLTRFREQFF. Supplemented by reference TRBV11-2 and TRBJ2-1, the full variable domain reads EAGVAQSPRYKIIEKRQSVAFWCNPISGHATLYWYQQILGQGPKLLIQFQNNGVVDDSQLPKDRFSAERLKGVDSTLKIQPAKLEDSAVYLCASSLTRFREQFFGPGTRLTVL.

Concerning this clonotype itself: One base away lies a much larger clone, so this may be a sequencing read error. This rearrangement joins TRBV20-1 to TRBJ2-6, with 7 bases matching TRBD1. Germline CDR1 is DFQATT and CDR2 is SNEGSKA (reference sequence). J was trimmed by 1 base and V by 0 bases; bases with no gene match: 6. The CDR3 consists of 17 residues. CDR3 region: CSARDSTGDSGANVLTF. The CDR3 coding sequence is TGCAGTGCTAGAGATTCCACAGGGGATTCTGGGGCCAACGTCCTGACTTTC.

This chain uses TRBV20-1 with TRBJ2-2, with TRBD2 matching 10 bases. The length of the CDR3 is 17 residues. Losses at the gene ends were 5 bases for V and 3 bases for J; bases not matched to a gene: 12. CDR1 is DFQATT, CDR2 SNEGSKA, per germline (reference sequence). Written as DNA, the CDR3 is TGCAGTGCTCGTAGAGCCGGAGCGGGAGGGCACACCGGGGAGCTGTTTTTT. It encodes CSARRAGAGGHTGELFF.

On this clonotype: One end of the junction varies from germline; a read error may be responsible. The CDR3 nucleotides are TGCGCCAGCGGCTTGATCGGCTACGAGCAGTACTTC. Encoded protein: CASGLIGYEQYF. The chain carries TRBV5-1 and TRBJ2-7; D not certain. The CDR3 extends over 12 amino acids. From germline, CDR1 is SGHRS and CDR2 YFSETQ.

This chain joins TRBV28 and TRBJ2-7, with D perhaps matching TRBD1 or TRBD2 (5 bases each). Trimming left V 4 bases short and J 7 bases short, with 11 bases between. Germline V gives CDR1 MDHEN, CDR2 SYDVKM. This CDR3 is built from 12 residues. The CDR3 DNA reads TGTGCCAGCAGTTATGGGACGGAAGAGCAGTACGTC. Translation gives CASSYGTEEQYV.

This clonotype was counted only a few times. The chain links TRBV20-1 to TRBJ2-1; TRBD2 aligns across 9 bases. The CDR3 spans 15 residues. V lost 6 bases to trimming and J lost 1 base; unmatched junction nucleotides: 7. Per the germline V gene, CDR1 is DFQATT and CDR2 is SNEGSKA (reference sequence). CDR3 loop: CSADRLADSYNEQFF. The CDR3 nucleotides read TGCAGTGCAGATCGACTAGCGGATTCCTACAATGAGCAGTTCTTC.

The chain has TRBV12-3 or TRBV12-4 and TRBJ2-7; D perhaps matches TRBD1 (6 bases). This CDR3 region has 14 residues. The ends were cut back, 3 bases at V and 2 bases at J, with 11 bases in the middle. CDR3 nucleotides: TGTGCCAGCAGTTTGAAACAGGGACCCTACGAGCAGTACTTC. Protein sequence: CASSLKQGPYEQYF.

This clonotype was counted between two and nine times. The rearrangement uses TRBV3-1 and TRBJ2-3, with 7 bases matching TRBD1. Germline V gene sequence: CDR1 LGHDT, CDR2 YNNKEL (reference sequence). This CDR3 region has 16 residues. The junction had 6 bases not matched to a gene; V was cut back by 2 bases and J by 1 base. The CDR3 protein is CASSQLRGLGTDTQYF. DNA of the CDR3: TGTGCCAGCAGCCAACTTAGGGGGCTTGGCACAGATACGCAGTATTTT.

This clonotype was detected many times. The chain couples TRBV5-6 to TRBJ2-7, with TRBD2 matching 8 bases. The CDR3 consists of 14 residues. Trimming at V came to 1 base and at J to 7 bases, leaving 7 bases not matched to a gene. Germline V gene data show CDR1 as SGHDT and CDR2 as YYEEEE. The CDR3 is CASSLWSGSFEQYV. The DNA of the CDR3 is TGTGCCAGCAGCTTGTGGAGCGGGAGTTTTGAGCAGTACGTC.

J is TRBJ2-7 and V is TRBV21-1. TRBV21-1 is deemed a pseudogene. The CDR3 is 16 amino acids. CDR3 sequence: CASSNRDRRGAYEQYV. CDR3 nucleotide sequence: TGTGCCAGCAGCAACAGAGATCGGAGAGGAGCCTACGAGCAGTACGTC.

The chain carries TRBV15 and TRBJ2-7, with 8 bases identical to TRBD2. V gave up 3 bases and J gave up 5 bases; unmatched junction bases: 9. The CDR3 is 15 amino acids. CDR1 LNHNV and CDR2 YYDKDF come from the germline V gene (reference sequence). The CDR3 nucleotides read TGTGCCACCAGCAGTCCGGAGCGGGAGAGGAACGAGCAGTACTTC. It codes for CATSSPERERNEQYF. Looking up the rest from reference TRBV15 and TRBJ2-7 gives the full variable domain: DAMVIQNPRYQVTQFGKPVTLSCSQTLNHNVMYWYQQKSSQAPKLLFHYYDKDFNNEADTPDNFQSRRPNTSFCFLDIRSPGLGDTAMYLCATSSPERERNEQYFGPGTRLTVT.

The V gene is TRBV12-3 or TRBV12-4, the J gene TRBJ2-3; D remains unclear. This CDR3 spans 14 amino acids. Trimming removed 0 bases from V and 3 bases from J, with 7 bases in between. The CDR3 spells CASSLALETDTQYF. The CDR3 nucleotides read TGTGCCAGCAGTTTAGCCCTAGAGACAGATACGCAGTATTTT.

The rearrangement links TRBV3-1 to TRBJ1-2, with 10 bases lining up with TRBD1. Per the germline V gene, CDR1 is LGHDT and CDR2 is YNNKEL (reference sequence). V gave up 4 bases and J gave up 8 bases; unmatched junction bases: 4. The CDR3 contains 13 residues. CDR3 nucleotide sequence: TGTGCCAGCAGCCCCGGGACAGGGGTCGGCTACACCTTC. Amino acid sequence: CASSPGTGVGYTF.

In its sample, this clonotype was seen many times. The chain couples TRBV20-1 to TRBJ1-3, with D perhaps matching TRBD1 (6 bases). CDR1 and CDR2 from the germline V gene are DFQATT and SNEGSKA (reference sequence). V lost 3 bases and J lost 0, with 9 bases in between. The CDR3 sequence is 14 residues long. CDR3 nucleotides: TGCAGTGCTAGGGACAGCCTCTCTGGAAACACCATATATTTT. It specifies CSARDSLSGNTIYF.

Ten or more counts support this clonotype. The chain employs TRBV12-3 or TRBV12-4 and TRBJ1-2; no clear D gene. The CDR3 runs 13 residues. V gave up 6 bases and J gave up 6 bases, with 14 bases separating them. CDR3 region: CASSLRESDGYTF. In nucleotides, the CDR3 is TGTGCCAGCAGCCTCCGGGAGTCCGATGGCTACACCTTC.

This clonotype was found a few times. This chain uses TRBV5-6 with TRBJ2-2, with D maybe TRBD2 (5 bases). This CDR3 has 15 amino acids. V gave up 6 bases and J gave up 0 bases, with 12 bases separating them. Germline V gene data show CDR1 as SGHDT and CDR2 as YYEEEE. The CDR3 protein is CASTLDGTNTGELFF. CDR3 bases: TGTGCCAGCACATTGGACGGGACGAACACCGGGGAGCTGTTTTTT.

This clonotype was recorded a few times. The chain uses TRBV12-3 or TRBV12-4 and TRBJ2-5; 9 bases fit TRBD1. The ends lost 3 bases at V and 4 bases at J; junction bases unmatched: 6. This CDR3 comprises 15 residues. The CDR3 region has the DNA TGTGCCAGCAGTTTCCACGGACAGGGGAGAGAGACCCAGTACTTC. Protein product: CASSFHGQGRETQYF.

The CDR3, as DNA: TGTGCCAGCATGACAGGGGTGGGCACTGAAGCTTTCTTT. Translating gives CASMTGVGTEAFF. The V call is TRBV7-8, the J call TRBJ1-1, with 8 bases fitting TRBD1. CDR3 size: 13 residues. CDR1 is SGHVS and CDR2 is FQNEAQ in the germline V gene. Trimming removed 7 bases from V and 4 bases from J; junction bases left unmatched: 5.

This clonotype was counted between two and nine times. This sequence joins TRBV25-1 and TRBJ2-7; 8 positions agree with TRBD2. In germline, CDR1 is MGHDK, CDR2 SYGVNS. The CDR3 runs to 13 residues. The V gene end was trimmed by 8 bases and the J gene end by 3 bases; junction bases not matched to a gene: 6. Here the CDR3 reads CASRGGSSYEQYF. CDR3 sequence (DNA): TGTGCCAGCCGGGGGGGGTCTAGCTACGAGCAGTACTTC.